This record looks at one T cell receptor (beta chain) sequence and its context. Its antigen remains unidentified. V lost 2 bases and J lost 3; bases outside the gene matches: 11. This CDR3 is 19 amino acids long. Looked up from germline, CDR1 is MNHEY and CDR2 is SMNVEV (reference sequence). The source of the sample is a study of T cell repertoires in cytomegalovirus infection. Whole-study context: The authors relied on CMV epitopes, both recently identified HLA-C-restricted and well-studied HLA-B-restricted. CMV infection and matching HLA type were both indicated by public TCR beta signatures.

MiXCR was run by TCRdb on the reads, yielding one entry per CDR3 protein. The sample comprises about 830,000 distinct CDR3 sequences, over 25% of which are singletons, and under 15% rests with the top ten. The study, taken as a whole, reports: Within the response measured ex vivo, HLA-C-restricted CMV-specific TCR beta clonotypes were dominant. Identification of carriers of CMV plus the relevant HLA was achieved through cumulative public TCR beta family frequency.

The source is a human donor in good health (CMV status not recorded). Some clones in this sample may be carry-over from other donors' samples. This specimen was cultured CD8+ T cells from PBMCs, taken from culture after CMV antigen stimulation. J is TRBJ2-7 and V is TRBV27, with 15 bases lining up with TRBD2. CDR3 DNA: TGTGCCAGCAGTTTAGCCGCACCGGGACTAGCGGGGGGATACTACGAGCAGTACTTC. The encoded protein is CASSLAAPGLAGGYYEQYF.